This T cell receptor beta chain is drawn from a study of cytomegalovirus exposure and HLA in healthy donors. This clone occurred a few times. The PCR employed 60 Vbeta primers together with 13 Jbeta primers. TCRdb's table, derived via immunoSEQ multiplex PCR, lists solely in-frame clones and lacks some. The repertoire holds 100,000 or so clones, with about 69% as singletons. At collection, donors were nominally healthy, but unrecorded immune exposures were probable. Per germline, CDR1 MDHEN and CDR2 SYDVKM. The V and J ends lost 10 bases and 5 bases respectively, with 17 bases between them. CDR3 length: 13 residues.

V gene TRBV28 combines with J gene TRBJ2-5, with D perhaps TRBD1 (5 bases). The origin of this receptor is a human donor in good health. Sequenced: PBMCs. This chain's CDR3 is CATRSKGSETQYF. The CDR3 nucleotides are TGTGCCACACGGAGTAAGGGGTCGGAGACCCAGTACTTC.